The TCR beta chain described here comes from a study of blood T cell repertoires in COVID-19. Study summary: Sites in the United States, Italy and Spain provided acute and convalescent COVID-19 samples.

V shed 6 bases and J shed 8 bases, with 13 bases lying between them. The germline V gene has CDR1 SNHLY and CDR2 FYNNEI. The CDR3 runs 12 residues. Two negative PCRs, clearance, or symptom resolution had been documented for recovered Cohort 3 donors. In the source study's methods: Cell counts per sample came from amplifying reference gene primers. The method was immunoSEQ multiplex PCR; TCRdb's version includes in-frame clones alone and lacks a portion of them. The V and J calls and clone size are taken from that table; D and trimming were inferred from the DNA. The data hold under 300,000 clones, with roughly four fifths observed a single time.

What was sequenced was PBMCs or T cells enriched from blood (not recorded which). This receptor was identified in a man between 50 and 59 years old who had recovered from COVID-19. This chain connects TRBV2 to TRBJ1-2; a weak D match, TRBD1 (6 bases). The CDR3 spells CASRRKGEGYTF. CDR3 coding DNA: TGTGCCAGCAGACGGAAGGGGGAGGGCTACACCTTC. Based on the CDR3 plus reference TRBV2 and TRBJ1-2, the full variable domain is EPEVTQTPSHQVTQMGQEVILRCVPISNHLYFYWYRQILGQKVEFLVSFYNNEISEKSEIFDDQFSVERPDGSNFTLKIRSTKLEDSAMYFCASRRKGEGYTFGSGTRLTVV.